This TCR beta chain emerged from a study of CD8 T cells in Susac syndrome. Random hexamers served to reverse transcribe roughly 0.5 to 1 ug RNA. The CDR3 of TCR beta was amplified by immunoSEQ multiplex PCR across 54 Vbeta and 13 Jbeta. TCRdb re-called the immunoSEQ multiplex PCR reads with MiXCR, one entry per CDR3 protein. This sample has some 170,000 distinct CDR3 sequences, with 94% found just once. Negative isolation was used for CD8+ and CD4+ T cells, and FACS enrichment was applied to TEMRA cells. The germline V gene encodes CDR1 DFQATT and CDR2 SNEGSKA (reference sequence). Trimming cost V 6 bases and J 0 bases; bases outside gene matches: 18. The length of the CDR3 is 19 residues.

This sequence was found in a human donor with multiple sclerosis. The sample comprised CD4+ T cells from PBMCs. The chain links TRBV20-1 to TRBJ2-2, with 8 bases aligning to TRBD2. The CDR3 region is CSALGGLAGSRPNTGELFF. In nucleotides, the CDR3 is TGCAGTGCCCTCGGCGGGCTAGCGGGCTCCCGACCGAACACCGGGGAGCTGTTTTTT.